Each of the 27 T cell receptor beta chains below was sequenced from the same sample in a study of shared clonotypes between healthy human individuals. The repertoire was sequenced with immunoSEQ multiplex PCR; TCRdb's copy has only in-frame clones and lacks some. The sample lists 850,000 to 1,100,000 clones; 70% to 80% were seen once. Sequencing was performed on memory CD4+ T cells from PBMCs. Sample subset: CD45RA-negative fraction. The source of these receptors is a man between 18 and 35 years old in good health. Some clones in this sample may be carry-over from other donors' samples.

This chain joins TRBV5-5 and TRBJ2-5; 8 bases are shared with TRBD1. The junction had 3 bases not matched to a gene; V was cut back by 0 bases and J by 5 bases. The CDR3 totals 14 residues. Germline V gene lookup returns CDR1 SGHKS and CDR2 YYEKEE (reference sequence). The CDR3 coding sequence is TGTGCCAGCAGCTTGGTCTACAGGGGGGAGACCCAGTACTTC. Protein sequence: CASSLVYRGETQYF.

V usage is TRBV7-9 and J usage is TRBJ1-2; D gene uncertain. This CDR3 has 14 amino acids. The V end lost 0 bases, the J end lost 8 bases, and 13 bases lay between the germline ends. Germline CDR1 SEHNR, CDR2 FQNEAQ (reference sequence). The CDR3 DNA reads TGTGCCAGCAGCTTAGCGGTGGCGGTCCGCGGCTACACCTTC. Protein: CASSLAVAVRGYTF.

The genes are TRBV28 and TRBJ2-7; 7 bases match TRBD2. Unmatched junction bases numbered 5, after V lost 5 bases and J lost 4 bases. CDR3 size: 13 residues. CDR1 and CDR2 (germline): MDHEN, SYDVKM. In nucleotides, the CDR3 is TGTGCCAGCAGTCTCTACGGGGGGTACGAGCAGTACTTC. Amino acid sequence: CASSLYGGYEQYF.

The chain couples TRBV18 to TRBJ1-1; D is ambiguous. Between the trimmed V and J ends, which lost 3 bases and 2 bases, there was a span of 10 bases. The CDR3 runs 14 residues. Germline V gene lookup returns CDR1 KGHSH and CDR2 LQKENI. CDR3 sequence: CASSPTATNTEAFF. In nucleotides, the CDR3 is TGTGCCAGCTCACCGACGGCTACCAACACTGAAGCTTTCTTT.

V is TRBV6-6 and J is TRBJ1-2, with D possibly matching TRBD1 (5 bases). V was clipped by 6 bases and J by 6 bases, with 14 bases between them. The germline V gene encodes CDR1 MNHNY and CDR2 SVGAGI (reference sequence). The CDR3 extends over 13 amino acids. CDR3 in DNA: TGTGCCAGCAGACGGACAACGTCAGATGGCTACACCTTC. Protein product: CASRRTTSDGYTF.

For this clone: The sample holds other DNA sequences that translate to the same CDR3. The V and J genes are TRBV4-1 and TRBJ1-1; D possibly corresponds to TRBD1 (6 bases). Germline V gene sequence: CDR1 MGHRA, CDR2 YSYEKL. V dropped 4 bases and J dropped 1 base, with 16 bases sitting between them. The CDR3 extends over 16 amino acids. The CDR3 coding sequence is TGCGCCAGCAGCCCCCGCACAGGGCTCCCGAACACTGAAGCTTTCTTT. Its protein product is CASSPRTGLPNTEAFF.

This clone was counted only a few times. The rearrangement uses TRBV11-2 and TRBJ2-7; TRBD1 matches at 8 bases. Germline V gene data show CDR1 as SGHAT and CDR2 as FQNNGV. Germline trimming cut 5 bases from V and 3 bases from J; bases unmatched to any gene: 15. There are 17 residues in the CDR3. In DNA form, the CDR3 reads TGTGCCAGCAGCGGATGGGGTCGAGGACAGGGCTTCTACGAGCAGTACTTC. It codes for CASSGWGRGQGFYEQYF.

The chain links TRBV9 to TRBJ2-1, with 7 bases that match TRBD1. J was trimmed by 0 bases and V by 3 bases; bases with no gene match: 3. Looked up from germline, CDR1 is SGDLS and CDR2 is YYNGEE. The CDR3 is made up of 15 amino acids. In DNA, the CDR3 is TGTGCCAGCAGCGGGACAGGAAGCTCCTACAATGAGCAGTTCTTC. It yields the protein CASSGTGSSYNEQFF.

The V and J genes are TRBV10-2 and TRBJ2-4; 7 bases align to TRBD2. V lost 4 bases and J lost 0; bases outside the gene matches: 6. Germline V CDR1 and CDR2: WSHSY, SAAADI. CDR3 length: 16 amino acids. CDR3 sequence (DNA): TGCGCCAGCAGTGTACTAGCGAATCTAGCCAAAAACATTCAGTACTTC. It codes for CASSVLANLAKNIQYF.

The CDR3 nucleotides are TGTGCCAGCAGCTTGGAAGGTTCGGGGAGGGGCTACACCTTC. Translating it yields CASSLEGSGRGYTF. The rearrangement joins TRBV5-4 to TRBJ1-2; no clear D gene. The ends were cut back, 0 bases at V and 8 bases at J, with 14 bases in the middle. The CDR3 runs to 14 residues. Germline-derived CDR1 and CDR2 are SGHNT and YYREEE (reference sequence).

The chain joins TRBV28 to TRBJ1-1, with 8 bases aligning to TRBD1. The CDR3 covers 14 residues. CDR1 and CDR2 (germline): MDHEN, SYDVKM. V lost 10 bases to trimming and J lost 1 base; unmatched junction nucleotides: 8. DNA of the CDR3: TGTGCCACCCAGCCGGGACAGGAGAACACTGAAGCTTTCTTT. Protein product: CATQPGQENTEAFF. The variable domain in full, completed from reference TRBV28 and TRBJ1-1, reads DVKVTQSSRYLVKRTGEKVFLECVQDMDHENMFWYRQDPGLGLRLIYFSYDVKMKEKGDIPEGYSVSREKKERFSLILESASTNQTSMYLCATQPGQENTEAFFGQGTRLTVV.

V and J are TRBV28 and TRBJ2-3; 7 nucleotides match TRBD1. CDR1 MDHEN and CDR2 SYDVKM come from the germline V gene. After removal of 4 bases from V and 0 bases from J, the junction contained 10 bases not matched to a gene. The CDR3 is made up of 17 amino acids. As DNA, the CDR3 is TGTGCCAGCAGTTCTTTCCTTTCGGGACAGAGCACAGATACGCAGTATTTT. This gives the protein CASSSFLSGQSTDTQYF.

This clone was picked up a small number of times. This chain uses TRBV10-3 with TRBJ2-2; 9 nucleotides match TRBD2. The CDR3 is 16 residues long. Germline V lookup: CDR1 ENHRY, CDR2 SYGVKD. V was clipped by 4 bases and J by 4 bases; unmatched bases: 7. The CDR3 region has the DNA TGTGCCATCAGTGTATTTGCGACTAGCGGCACCGGGGAGCTGTTTTTT. Its translation is CAISVFATSGTGELFF.

A remark on this clone: The sample has other DNA sequences that encode this CDR3 too. The genes are TRBV5-1 and TRBJ2-5; D call uncertain. The CDR3 covers 13 residues. V was pared by 4 bases and J by 3 bases, with 10 bases between. From germline, CDR1 is SGHRS and CDR2 YFSETQ. The CDR3 is CASSLTGEETQYF. CDR3 bases: TGCGCCAGCAGCCTGACTGGTGAAGAGACCCAGTACTTC.

This sequence joins TRBV4-3 and TRBJ2-3; 8 bases match TRBD2. This CDR3 spans 16 amino acids. V gave up 0 bases and J gave up 3 bases; unmatched junction bases: 5. Germline CDR1 and CDR2: LGHNA and YSLEER. CDR3 loop: CASSQDPGGRTDTQYF. The CDR3 nucleotides read TGCGCCAGCAGCCAAGATCCTGGCGGGAGGACAGATACGCAGTATTTT.

The chain joins TRBV29-1 to TRBJ2-7, with 10 bases aligning to TRBD1. Germline V lookup: CDR1 SQVTM, CDR2 ANQGSEA. After removal of 0 bases from V and 4 bases from J, the junction contained 6 bases not matched to a gene. The CDR3 is 15 residues long. CDR3: CSVEDSGQGIYEQYF. CDR3 DNA: TGCAGCGTTGAAGACTCGGGACAGGGGATATACGAGCAGTACTTC.

The CDR3 loop is CASRWDHNTGELFF. DNA of the CDR3: TGTGCCAGCAGATGGGACCATAACACCGGGGAGCTGTTTTTT. The V gene is TRBV2, the J gene TRBJ2-2; D may be TRBD1 or TRBD2 (5 bases each). Between the trimmed V and J ends, which lost 6 bases and 2 bases, there was a span of 10 bases. The CDR3 is made up of 14 amino acids. Germline V gene lookup returns CDR1 SNHLY and CDR2 FYNNEI.

This chain joins TRBV28 and TRBJ2-1; 11 bases agree with TRBD2. The germline gives CDR1 MDHEN, CDR2 SYDVKM. This CDR3 region has 16 residues. The V gene end was trimmed by 4 bases and the J gene end by 9 bases; junction bases not matched to a gene: 11. CDR3 nucleotides: TGTGCCAGCAGTTCCCCTAGCGGGAGGAGGTCAGGTGAGCAGTTCTTC. Protein: CASSSPSGRRSGEQFF.

Regarding this clone: At the DNA level, this CDR3 is encoded by other sequences in the same sample as well. The V call is TRBV18, the J call TRBJ2-7; D unclear. The CDR3 totals 12 residues. In germline, CDR1 is KGHSH, CDR2 LQKENI. V was shortened by 4 bases and J by 3 bases, with 7 bases between the two germline ends. CDR3 nucleotide sequence: TGTGCCAGCTCACGCGATAGCTACGAGCAGTACTTC. Protein product: CASSRDSYEQYF.

This clone has just a few counts. CDR3 nucleotides: TGCGCCAGCAGCTTCGCCCCCCCCCGGCAGTTCTTC. It is translated as CASSFAPPRQFF. The V gene is TRBV5-1, the J gene TRBJ2-1; D is unclear. Germline V lookup: CDR1 SGHRS, CDR2 YFSETQ. The CDR3 sequence is 12 residues long. V was cut by 2 bases and J by 12 bases, with 12 bases left in between.

The chain combines TRBV10-2 with TRBJ2-2; TRBD2 matches at 7 bases. The CDR3 sequence is 14 residues long. Germline V gene data show CDR1 as WSHSY and CDR2 as SAAADI. The junction had 4 bases not matched to a gene; V was cut back by 8 bases and J by 1 base. The CDR3 reads CASRRGRNTGELFF. CDR3 nucleotides: TGCGCCAGCCGTCGCGGGAGGAACACCGGGGAGCTGTTTTTT.

The rearrangement uses TRBV5-1 and TRBJ1-2, with unresolved D. Germline lookup yields CDR1 SGHRS and CDR2 YFSETQ. This CDR3 contains 15 residues. V was cut by 0 bases and J by 4 bases, with 13 bases left in between. The chain's CDR3 is CASSLGPESPYGYTF. The CDR3 nucleotides are TGCGCCAGCAGCTTGGGGCCTGAAAGCCCCTATGGCTACACCTTC.

This chain joins TRBV18 and TRBJ2-7; TRBD1 matches at 7 bases. Germline CDR1 and CDR2: KGHSH and LQKENI. CDR3 length: 14 residues. With V trimmed by 3 bases and J by 2 bases, 4 bases remained unmatched. In DNA form, the CDR3 reads TGTGCCAGCTCACCTAGGACAGGAACCTACGAGCAGTACTTC. It translates to CASSPRTGTYEQYF.

V and J are TRBV28 and TRBJ2-3, with 7 bases identical to TRBD2. Losses at the gene ends were 2 bases for V and 2 bases for J; bases not matched to a gene: 10. The CDR3 is 17 residues long. Germline V CDR1 and CDR2: MDHEN, SYDVKM. The DNA for the CDR3 is TGTGCCAGCAGTTTAGGCCGCGGGGGAAGCTTCACAGATACGCAGTATTTT. It is translated as CASSLGRGGSFTDTQYF.

J is TRBJ1-2 and V is TRBV28; D perhaps matches TRBD1 (5 bases). Trimming shortened V by 7 bases and J by 4 bases, and 10 bases separated the two germline ends. Per the germline V gene, CDR1 is MDHEN and CDR2 is SYDVKM. This CDR3 has 12 residues. CDR3 nucleotide sequence: TGTGCCAGCACAGGGCGTTCCTATGGCTACACCTTC. It is translated as CASTGRSYGYTF.

J is TRBJ2-1 and V is TRBV7-9; 7 nucleotides agree with TRBD2. This CDR3 region has 16 residues. The germline V gene has CDR1 SEHNR and CDR2 FQNEAQ (reference sequence). With V trimmed by 5 bases and J by 6 bases, 13 bases remained unmatched. The CDR3, as DNA: TGTGCCAGCAGCCCACGGGTTGGCGGGAGTAGCAATGAGCAGTTCTTC. This sequence encodes CASSPRVGGSSNEQFF.

This clone was counted once. The genes are TRBV28 and TRBJ2-2; 12 positions match TRBD2. The CDR3 covers 17 residues. CDR1 is MDHEN, CDR2 SYDVKM, per germline. After removal of 7 bases from V and 5 bases from J, the junction contained 11 bases not matched to a gene. CDR3 coding DNA: TGTGCCAGCACTCTTACCGGACTAGCGGGATCAACCGGGGAGCTGTTTTTT. Protein sequence: CASTLTGLAGSTGELFF.